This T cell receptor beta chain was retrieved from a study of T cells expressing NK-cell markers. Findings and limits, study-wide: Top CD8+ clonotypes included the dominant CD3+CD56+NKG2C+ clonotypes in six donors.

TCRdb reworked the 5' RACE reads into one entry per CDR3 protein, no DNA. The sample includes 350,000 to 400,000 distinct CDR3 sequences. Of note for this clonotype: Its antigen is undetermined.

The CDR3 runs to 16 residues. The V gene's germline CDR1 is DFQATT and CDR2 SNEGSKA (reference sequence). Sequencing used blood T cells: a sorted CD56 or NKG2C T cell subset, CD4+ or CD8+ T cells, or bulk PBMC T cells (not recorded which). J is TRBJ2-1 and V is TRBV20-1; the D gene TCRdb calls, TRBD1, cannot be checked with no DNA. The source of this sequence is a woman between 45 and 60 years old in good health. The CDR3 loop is CSARRGGGSFYNEQFF.